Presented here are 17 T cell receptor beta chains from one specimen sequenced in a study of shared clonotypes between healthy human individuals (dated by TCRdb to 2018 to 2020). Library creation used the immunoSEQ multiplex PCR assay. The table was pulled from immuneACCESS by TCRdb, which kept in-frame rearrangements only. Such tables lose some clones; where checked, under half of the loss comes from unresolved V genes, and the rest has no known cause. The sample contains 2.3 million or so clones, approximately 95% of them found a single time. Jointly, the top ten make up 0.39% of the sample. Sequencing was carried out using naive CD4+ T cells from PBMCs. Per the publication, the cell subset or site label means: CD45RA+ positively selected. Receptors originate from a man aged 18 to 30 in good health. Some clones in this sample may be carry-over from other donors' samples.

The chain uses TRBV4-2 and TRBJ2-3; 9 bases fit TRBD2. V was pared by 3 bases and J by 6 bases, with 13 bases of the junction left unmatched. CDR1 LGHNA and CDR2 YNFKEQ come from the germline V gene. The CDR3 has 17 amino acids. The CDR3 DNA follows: TGTGCCAGCAGCCAGAATCTAGCGGGGCTCCAGGGGGATACGCAGTATTTT. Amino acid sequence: CASSQNLAGLQGDTQYF.

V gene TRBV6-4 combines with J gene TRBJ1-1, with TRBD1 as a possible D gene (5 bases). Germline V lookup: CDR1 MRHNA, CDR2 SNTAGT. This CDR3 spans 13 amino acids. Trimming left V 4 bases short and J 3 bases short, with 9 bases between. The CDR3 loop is CASSAGRDTEAFF. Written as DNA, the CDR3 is TGTGCCAGCAGTGCAGGGCGTGACACTGAAGCTTTCTTT.

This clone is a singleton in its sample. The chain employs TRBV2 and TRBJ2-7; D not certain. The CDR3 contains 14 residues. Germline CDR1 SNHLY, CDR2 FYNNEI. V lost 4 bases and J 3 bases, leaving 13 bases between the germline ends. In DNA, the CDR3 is TGTGCCAGCAGTGTAACCGGGCAGAACTACGAGCAGTACTTC. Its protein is CASSVTGQNYEQYF.

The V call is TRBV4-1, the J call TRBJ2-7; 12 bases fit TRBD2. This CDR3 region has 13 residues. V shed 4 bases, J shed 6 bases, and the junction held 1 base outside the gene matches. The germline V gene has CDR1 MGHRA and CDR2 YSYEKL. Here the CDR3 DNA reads TGCGCCAGCAGCCCGACTAGCGGGAGCGAGCAGTACTTC. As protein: CASSPTSGSEQYF.

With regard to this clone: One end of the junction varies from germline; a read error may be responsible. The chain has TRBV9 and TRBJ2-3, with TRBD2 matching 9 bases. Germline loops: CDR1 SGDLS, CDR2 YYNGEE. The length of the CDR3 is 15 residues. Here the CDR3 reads CASSDTGTSIDTQYF. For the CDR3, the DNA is TGTGCCAGCAGCGATACCGGGACTAGCATAGATACGCAGTATTTT. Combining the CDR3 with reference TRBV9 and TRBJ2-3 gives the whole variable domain DSGVTQTPKHLITATGQRVTLRCSPRSGDLSVYWYQQSLDQGLQFLIQYYNGEERAKGNILERFSAQQFPDLHSELNLSSLELGDSALYFCASSDTGTSIDTQYFGPGTRLTVL.

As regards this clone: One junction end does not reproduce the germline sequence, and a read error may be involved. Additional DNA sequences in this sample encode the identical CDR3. CDR3 loop: CASSQDRWNTEAFF. The CDR3, as DNA: TGTGCCAGCAGCCAAGACAGGTGGAACACTGAAGCCTTCTTT. The chain combines TRBV2 with TRBJ1-1; D is perhaps TRBD1 (6 bases). This CDR3 spans 14 amino acids. Germline V gene sequence: CDR1 SNHLY, CDR2 FYNNEI.

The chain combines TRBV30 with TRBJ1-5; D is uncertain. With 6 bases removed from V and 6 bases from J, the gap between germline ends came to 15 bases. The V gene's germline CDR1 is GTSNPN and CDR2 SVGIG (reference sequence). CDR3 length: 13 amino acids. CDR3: CACQTHGSQPQHF. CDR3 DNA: TGTGCCTGCCAAACCCACGGGAGTCAGCCCCAGCATTTT.

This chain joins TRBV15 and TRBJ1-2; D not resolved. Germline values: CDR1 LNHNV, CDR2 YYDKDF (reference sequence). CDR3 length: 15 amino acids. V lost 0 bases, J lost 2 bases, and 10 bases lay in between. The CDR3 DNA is TGTGCCACCAGCAGAGAACCGGGAACAAACTATGGCTACACCTTC. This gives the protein CATSREPGTNYGYTF.

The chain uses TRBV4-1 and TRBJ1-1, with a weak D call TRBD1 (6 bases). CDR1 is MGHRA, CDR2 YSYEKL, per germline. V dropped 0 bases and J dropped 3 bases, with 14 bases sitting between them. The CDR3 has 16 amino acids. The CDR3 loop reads CASSQEYRAAYTEAFF. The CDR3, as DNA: TGCGCCAGCAGCCAAGAGTACAGGGCTGCGTACACTGAAGCTTTCTTT.

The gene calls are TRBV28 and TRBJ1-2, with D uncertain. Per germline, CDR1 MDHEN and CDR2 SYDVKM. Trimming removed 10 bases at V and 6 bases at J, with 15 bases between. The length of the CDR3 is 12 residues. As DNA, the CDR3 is TGTGCCACTGGAAGGGAATCACATGGCTACACCTTC. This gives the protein CATGRESHGYTF.

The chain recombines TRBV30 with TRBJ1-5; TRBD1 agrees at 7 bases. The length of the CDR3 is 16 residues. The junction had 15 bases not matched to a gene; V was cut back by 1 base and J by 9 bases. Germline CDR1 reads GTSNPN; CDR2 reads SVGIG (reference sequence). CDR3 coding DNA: TGTGCCTGGAGTGCCACCTCGGACAGGTGGGGAGGGCCCCAGCATTTT. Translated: CAWSATSDRWGGPQHF.

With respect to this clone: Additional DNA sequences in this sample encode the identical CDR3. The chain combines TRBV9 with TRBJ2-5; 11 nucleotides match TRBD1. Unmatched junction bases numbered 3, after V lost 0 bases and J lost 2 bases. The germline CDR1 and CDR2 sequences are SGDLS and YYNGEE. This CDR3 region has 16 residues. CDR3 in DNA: TGTGCCAGCAGCGTAGGCGGACAGGGGGCACAAGAGACCCAGTACTTC. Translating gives CASSVGGQGAQETQYF.

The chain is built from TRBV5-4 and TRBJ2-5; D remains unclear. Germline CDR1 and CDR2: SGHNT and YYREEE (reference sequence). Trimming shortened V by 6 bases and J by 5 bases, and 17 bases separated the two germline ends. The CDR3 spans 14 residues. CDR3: CASTLADNWETQYF. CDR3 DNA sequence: TGTGCCAGCACTTTAGCAGACAACTGGGAGACCCAGTACTTC.

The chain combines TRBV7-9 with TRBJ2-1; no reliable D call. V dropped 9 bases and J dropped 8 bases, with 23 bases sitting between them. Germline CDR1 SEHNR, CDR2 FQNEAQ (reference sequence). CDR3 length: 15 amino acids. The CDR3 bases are TGTGCCAGTAGTGCTGAGCCCTTCAACTTCCATGAGCAGTTCTTC. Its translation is CASSAEPFNFHEQFF.

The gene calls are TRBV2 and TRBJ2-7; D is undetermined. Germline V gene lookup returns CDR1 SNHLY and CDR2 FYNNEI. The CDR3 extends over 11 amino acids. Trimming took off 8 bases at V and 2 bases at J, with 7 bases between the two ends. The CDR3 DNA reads TGTGCCAGCGCACGCACCTACGAGCAGTACTTC. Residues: CASARTYEQYF.

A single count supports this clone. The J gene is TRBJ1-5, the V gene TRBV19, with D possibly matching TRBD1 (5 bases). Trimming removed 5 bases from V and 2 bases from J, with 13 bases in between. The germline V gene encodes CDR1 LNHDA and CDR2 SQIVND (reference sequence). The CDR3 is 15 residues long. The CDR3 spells CASSQMGQGNQPQHF. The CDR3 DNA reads TGTGCCAGTAGTCAGATGGGGCAGGGCAATCAGCCCCAGCATTTT.

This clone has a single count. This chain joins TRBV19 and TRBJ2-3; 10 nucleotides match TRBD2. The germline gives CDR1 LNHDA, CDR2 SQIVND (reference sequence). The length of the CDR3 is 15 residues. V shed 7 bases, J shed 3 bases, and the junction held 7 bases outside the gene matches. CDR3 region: CASTPTSGTTDTQYF. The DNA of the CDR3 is TGTGCCAGTACCCCTACTAGCGGGACGACAGATACGCAGTATTTT.